This T cell receptor (beta chain) was found in a study of CD8+ T cells in alopecia areata. Study-level results: Clonality in the scalp and expanded CD8+ clones ranked among the top 100 were significantly decreased by tofacitinib. Many expanded lesional clones stayed in scalp and blood while on tofacitinib.

Treatment in this sample: oral pan-JAK inhibitor, 5-10 mg twice daily. Both CD4+ and CD8+ T cells were separated by sorting PBMCs. Sequencing relied on a cDNA template that was reverse transcribed from extracted RNA. Libraries were prepared by immunoSEQ multiplex PCR; TCRdb keeps only in-frame clonotypes and omits some of them. Here the sample spans some 200,000 clones, roughly 60% being singletons. With 5 bases clipped from V and 10 bases from J, the junction kept 23 bases outside the gene matches. Germline CDR1 reads SNHLY; CDR2 reads FYNNEI. CDR3 length equals 21 residues. This clone appeared a few times. Its target is not known.

V gene TRBV2 combines with J gene TRBJ2-1; 16 bases are a match to TRBD2. This sample comprised CD4+ T cells sorted from blood, obtained at week 24, from a patient treated with tofacitinib. The TCR originated in a human donor with alopecia areata. CDR3 protein: CASSRTRQTPGLAGGLPEQFF. CDR3 bases: TGTGCCAGCAGTCGGACTAGACAGACTCCGGGACTAGCGGGAGGGCTTCCCGAGCAGTTCTTC. Full variable domain (missing parts from reference TRBV2 and TRBJ2-1): EPEVTQTPSHQVTQMGQEVILRCVPISNHLYFYWYRQILGQKVEFLVSFYNNEISEKSEIFDDQFSVERPDGSNFTLKIRSTKLEDSAMYFCASSRTRQTPGLAGGLPEQFFGPGTRLTVL.